The 25 T cell receptor beta chains presented below share a single source sample, sequenced in a study of T cell responses to AZD1222 COVID-19 vaccine. Assay used: immunoSEQ multiplex PCR; TCRdb lists only in-frame clones, some missing. The sample lists approximately 140,000 clones, about 93% seen once, with 1.5% to 2% in the top ten. The input for sequencing was peripheral blood, taken on day 0 of AZD1222 vaccination. All receptors derive from an adult in good health.

This rearrangement joins TRBV7-2 to TRBJ2-7, with 7 bases that match TRBD1. This CDR3 region has 14 residues. J gave up 4 bases and V 3 bases, and 6 bases lay outside the gene matches. Per the germline V gene, CDR1 is SGHTA and CDR2 is FQGNSA. CDR3 bases: TGTGCCAGCAGCTTGGAGAGGGGGCCTTACGAGCAGTACTTC. It specifies CASSLERGPYEQYF.

The chain couples TRBV12-3 or TRBV12-4 to TRBJ1-2, with a tentative D call TRBD1 (6 bases). V lost 4 bases and J 4 bases, leaving 10 bases between the germline ends. This CDR3 region has 13 residues. CDR3 residues: CASSSSDSYGYTF. The DNA of the CDR3 is TGTGCCAGCAGTTCGTCGGACAGCTATGGCTACACCTTC.

The chain is built from TRBV7-9 and TRBJ1-5, with 9 bases aligning to TRBD1. V lost 4 bases, J lost 0 bases, and 4 bases stayed unmatched. This CDR3 is 16 amino acids long. CDR1 is SEHNR, CDR2 FQNEAQ, per germline (reference sequence). The DNA of the CDR3 is TGTGCCAGCAGCTCGGGACAGGGTCTTAGCAATCAGCCCCAGCATTTT. Residues: CASSSGQGLSNQPQHF.

V and J are TRBV2 and TRBJ1-2; D is perhaps TRBD1 (5 bases). The CDR3 consists of 15 residues. The germline CDR1 and CDR2 sequences are SNHLY and FYNNEI. The ends were cut back, 6 bases at V and 8 bases at J, with 22 bases in the middle. The CDR3 is CASRGFQGLLGGYTF. CDR3 bases: TGTGCCAGCAGGGGATTCCAGGGCCTCCTGGGGGGCTACACCTTC. The full variable domain, completed using reference TRBV2 and TRBJ1-2, is EPEVTQTPSHQVTQMGQEVILRCVPISNHLYFYWYRQILGQKVEFLVSFYNNEISEKSEIFDDQFSVERPDGSNFTLKIRSTKLEDSAMYFCASRGFQGLLGGYTFGSGTRLTVV.

The rearrangement uses TRBV7-8 and TRBJ1-6; D is uncertain. The CDR3 sequence is 15 residues long. V was trimmed by 5 bases and J by 4 bases, leaving 12 bases between them. Germline V lookup: CDR1 SGHVS, CDR2 FQNEAQ. The CDR3 region has the DNA TGTGCCAGCAGCCCCGGGCAGATTTATAATTCACCCCTCCACTTT. Its protein is CASSPGQIYNSPLHF. Supplemented by reference TRBV7-8 and TRBJ1-6, the full variable domain reads GAGVSQSPRYKVAKRGQDVALRCDPISGHVSLFWYQQALGQGPEFLTYFQNEAQLDKSGLPSDRFFAERPEGSVSTLKIQRTQQEDSAVYLCASSPGQIYNSPLHFGNGTRLTVT.

CDR3 loop: CASSIINRGDYGYTF. DNA for the CDR3: TGTGCCAGTAGTATTATTAACAGGGGTGACTATGGCTACACCTTC. The V and J genes are TRBV19 and TRBJ1-2; TRBD1 matches 7 bases. CDR1 and CDR2 (germline): LNHDA, SQIVND (reference sequence). The CDR3 is made up of 15 amino acids. The V gene end was trimmed by 3 bases and the J gene end by 3 bases; junction bases not matched to a gene: 7.

V usage is TRBV6-1 and J usage is TRBJ2-7; the D is unclear. Trimming took off 2 bases at V and 1 base at J, with 12 bases between the two ends. Per the germline V gene, CDR1 is MNHNS and CDR2 is SASEGT. The CDR3 spans 15 residues. The CDR3 loop is CASSEQWRQSYEQYF. In nucleotides, the CDR3 is TGTGCCAGCAGTGAACAGTGGCGGCAGTCCTACGAGCAGTACTTC.

V and J are TRBV29-1 and TRBJ2-3, with 10 bases matching TRBD2. The CDR3 has 12 residues. In germline, CDR1 is SQVTM, CDR2 ANQGSEA. CDR3 loop: CSLAGGTDTQYF. The CDR3 DNA is TGCAGTCTAGCGGGGGGCACAGATACGCAGTATTTT.

The genes are TRBV9 and TRBJ2-3, with 12 bases aligning to TRBD2. Germline V CDR1 and CDR2: SGDLS, YYNGEE. The trim removed 1 base at V and 1 base at J, leaving 4 bases unmatched. The CDR3 length is 17 residues. In DNA, the CDR3 is TGTGCCAGCAGCGTATCTAGCGGGGGGGCTCGCACAGATACGCAGTATTTT. Amino acids: CASSVSSGGARTDTQYF. Together with reference TRBV9 and TRBJ2-3, the CDR3 gives the full variable domain: DSGVTQTPKHLITATGQRVTLRCSPRSGDLSVYWYQQSLDQGLQFLIQYYNGEERAKGNILERFSAQQFPDLHSELNLSSLELGDSALYFCASSVSSGGARTDTQYFGPGTRLTVL.

The chain recombines TRBV4-1 with TRBJ1-6; D possibly corresponds to TRBD1 (5 bases). This CDR3 has 14 residues. V lost 0 bases to trimming and J lost 15 bases, with 15 bases between them. Germline V CDR1 and CDR2: MGHRA, YSYEKL. As DNA, the CDR3 is TGCGCCAGCAGCCAAGAGGGGCAGGGCATGCGCCTCCACTTT. Translated: CASSQEGQGMRLHF.

J is TRBJ2-3 and V is TRBV7-7; D may be TRBD1 (5 bases). From germline, CDR1 is SSHAT and CDR2 FNYEAQ (reference sequence). This CDR3 is built from 14 residues. V was trimmed by 5 bases and J by 3 bases, leaving 12 bases between them. The CDR3 coding sequence is TGTGCCAGCAGCCAAGGGGCGTTAACAGATACGCAGTATTTT. It codes for CASSQGALTDTQYF.

The J gene is TRBJ1-6, the V gene TRBV27; D not certain. Germline V lookup: CDR1 MNHEY, CDR2 SMNVEV (reference sequence). CDR3 size: 14 residues. Trimming removed 2 bases at V and 0 bases at J, with 2 bases between. This CDR3 reads CASSLISYNSPLHF. The CDR3 region has the DNA TGTGCCAGCAGTTTAATCTCCTATAATTCACCCCTCCACTTT.

The J gene is TRBJ1-5, the V gene TRBV10-3, with D hard to call. The CDR3 is 12 residues long. The germline gives CDR1 ENHRY, CDR2 SYGVKD. V lost 10 bases and J lost 5, with 12 bases in between. The CDR3 here is CATAVEDQPQHF. The CDR3 nucleotides read TGTGCCACCGCGGTGGAAGATCAGCCCCAGCATTTT.

V gene TRBV5-1 combines with J gene TRBJ1-2; 7 bases map to TRBD1. This CDR3 comprises 14 residues. Trimming at V came to 4 bases and at J to 8 bases, leaving 11 bases not matched to a gene. The germline gives CDR1 SGHRS, CDR2 YFSETQ. The CDR3 DNA is TGCGCCAGCAGCCATGGACAGGCCGCGGGGGGCTACACCTTC. Encoded protein: CASSHGQAAGGYTF. Full variable domain (remainder filled in from reference TRBV5-1 and TRBJ1-2): KAGVTQTPRYLIKTRGQQVTLSCSPISGHRSVSWYQQTPGQGLQFLFEYFSETQRNKGNFPGRFSGRQFSNSRSEMNVSTLELGDSALYLCASSHGQAAGGYTFGSGTRLTVV.

The rearrangement links TRBV5-6 to TRBJ1-1; maybe TRBD1 (5 bases). The ends were cut back, 0 bases at V and 2 bases at J, with 11 bases in the middle. The CDR3 totals 15 residues. Germline CDR1 SGHDT, CDR2 YYEEEE. The CDR3 loop reads CASSLERQLNTEAFF. The CDR3 region has the DNA TGTGCCAGCAGCTTGGAAAGACAGTTAAACACTGAAGCTTTCTTT.

The chain is built from TRBV5-1 and TRBJ1-6; 7 positions agree with TRBD1. The CDR3 totals 13 residues. V shed 4 bases and J 7 bases; nucleotides not matched to a gene: 2. Germline V gene data show CDR1 as SGHRS and CDR2 as YFSETQ. CDR3 amino acids: CASSRTGNSPLHF. The CDR3 DNA sequence: TGCGCCAGCAGCCGGACAGGCAATTCACCCCTCCACTTT. The whole variable domain, remainder taken from reference TRBV5-1 and TRBJ1-6, is KAGVTQTPRYLIKTRGQQVTLSCSPISGHRSVSWYQQTPGQGLQFLFEYFSETQRNKGNFPGRFSGRQFSNSRSEMNVSTLELGDSALYLCASSRTGNSPLHFGNGTRLTVT.

This chain links TRBV29-1 with TRBJ1-1, with D uncertain. The germline CDR1 and CDR2 sequences are SQVTM and ANQGSEA. The length of the CDR3 is 12 residues. Trimming pared 7 bases from V and 0 bases from J, leaving 9 bases between. CDR3 protein: CSAAYMNTEAFF. Written as DNA, the CDR3 is TGCAGCGCTGCTTACATGAACACTGAAGCTTTCTTT. Full variable domain (outside the CDR3, taken from reference TRBV29-1 and TRBJ1-1): SAVISQKPSRDICQRGTSLTIQCQVDSQVTMMFWYRQQPGQSLTLIATANQGSEATYESGFVIDKFPISRPNLTFSTLTVSNMSPEDSSIYLCSAAYMNTEAFFGQGTRLTVV.

The rearrangement uses TRBV5-6 and TRBJ2-7, with 7 bases lining up with TRBD1. V dropped 4 bases and J dropped 2; count of bases not matched to a gene: 15. CDR1 and CDR2 (germline): SGHDT, YYEEEE. The CDR3 is made up of 17 amino acids. In DNA form, the CDR3 reads TGTGCCAGCAGCATAATGCCCCGGGACAGCCTTCCCTACGAGCAGTACTTC. Translation gives CASSIMPRDSLPYEQYF.

This sequence joins TRBV5-5 and TRBJ2-5, with TRBD2 matching 11 bases. The germline CDR1 and CDR2 sequences are SGHKS and YYEKEE (reference sequence). Trimming at V came to 5 bases and at J to 5 bases, leaving 8 bases not matched to a gene. The CDR3 runs 15 residues. The CDR3 is CASSRLAGSMETQYF. CDR3 DNA: TGTGCCAGCAGTCGACTAGCGGGGTCGATGGAGACCCAGTACTTC.

CDR3 sequence reads: CASSSVPLKGSNYGYTF. The CDR3 nucleotides are TGTGCCAGCAGCTCCGTGCCCCTGAAGGGCTCTAACTATGGCTACACCTTC. This chain uses TRBV6-2 or TRBV6-3 with TRBJ1-2; D is unclear. This CDR3 has 17 residues. Germline V gives CDR1 MNHEY, CDR2 SVGEGT. V was shortened by 6 bases and J by 0 bases, with 20 bases between the two germline ends.

CDR3 sequence: CASSPGTGDNQPQHF. The DNA for the CDR3 is TGTGCCAGCAGCCCAGGCACAGGGGACAATCAGCCCCAGCATTTT. The rearrangement uses TRBV2 and TRBJ1-5; 7 bases align to TRBD1. The CDR3 extends over 15 amino acids. Unmatched junction bases numbered 8, after V lost 6 bases and J lost 3 bases. Per the germline V gene, CDR1 is SNHLY and CDR2 is FYNNEI.

The V gene is TRBV7-9, the J gene TRBJ1-1, with 9 bases fitting TRBD1. This CDR3 has 13 residues. Trimming took 7 bases from V and 5 from J; bases not matched to a gene: 5. Looked up from germline, CDR1 is SEHNR and CDR2 is FQNEAQ (reference sequence). The CDR3 coding sequence is TGTGCCAGCACAGAGACAGGGGGAACTGAAGCTTTCTTT. It specifies CASTETGGTEAFF.

The rearrangement links TRBV7-3 to TRBJ2-1, with D possibly being TRBD1 (6 bases). This CDR3 has 16 amino acids. Germline CDR1 reads SGHTA; CDR2 reads FQGTGA. V gave up 2 bases and J gave up 0 bases, with 11 bases separating them. CDR3 in amino acids: CASSLVDRSSYNEQFF. DNA for the CDR3: TGTGCCAGCAGCTTAGTAGACAGGAGCTCCTACAATGAGCAGTTCTTC.

This chain uses TRBV18 with TRBJ1-5; D unresolved. The CDR3 is 13 residues long. Trimming stripped 3 bases from V and 0 bases from J, with 3 bases between. CDR1 is KGHSH and CDR2 is LQKENI in the germline V gene. The CDR3 sequence: CASSPTSNQPQHF. CDR3 nucleotides: TGTGCCAGCTCACCGACTAGCAATCAGCCCCAGCATTTT.

V is TRBV6-5 and J is TRBJ2-7; 10 bases match TRBD1. The CDR3 contains 12 residues. Germline V gene data show CDR1 as MNHEY and CDR2 as SVGAGI. J gave up 5 bases and V 6 bases, and 1 base lay outside the gene matches. The CDR3 region has the DNA TGTGCCAGCAGCGGGACAGGGGACGAGCAGTACTTC. Translation: CASSGTGDEQYF.